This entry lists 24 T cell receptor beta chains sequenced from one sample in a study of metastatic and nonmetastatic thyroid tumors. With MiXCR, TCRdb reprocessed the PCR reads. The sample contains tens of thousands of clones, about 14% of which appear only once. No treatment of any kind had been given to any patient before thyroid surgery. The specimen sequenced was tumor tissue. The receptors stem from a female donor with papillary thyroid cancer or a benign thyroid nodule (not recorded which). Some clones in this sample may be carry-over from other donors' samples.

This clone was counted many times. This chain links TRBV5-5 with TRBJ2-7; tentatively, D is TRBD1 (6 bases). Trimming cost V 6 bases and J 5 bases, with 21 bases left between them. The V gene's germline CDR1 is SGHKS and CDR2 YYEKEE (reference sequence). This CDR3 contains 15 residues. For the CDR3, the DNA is TGTGCCAGCACCACAGGGCCCCCCCGGGAAGACGAGCAGTACTTC. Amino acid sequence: CASTTGPPREDEQYF. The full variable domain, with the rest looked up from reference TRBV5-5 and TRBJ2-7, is DAGVTQSPTHLIKTRGQQVTLRCSPISGHKSVSWYQQVLGQGPQFIFQYYEKEERGRGNFPDRFSARQFPNYSSELNVNALLLGDSALYLCASTTGPPREDEQYFGPGTRLTVT.

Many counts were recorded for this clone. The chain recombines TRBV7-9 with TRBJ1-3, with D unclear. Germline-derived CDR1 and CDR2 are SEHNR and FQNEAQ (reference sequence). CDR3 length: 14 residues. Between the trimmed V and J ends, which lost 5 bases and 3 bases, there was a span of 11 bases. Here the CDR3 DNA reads TGTGCCAGCAGCCAGGAGGTCTTTGGAAACACCATATATTTT. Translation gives CASSQEVFGNTIYF.

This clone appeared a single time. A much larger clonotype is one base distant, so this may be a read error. The DNA for the CDR3 is TGCAGTGCTCCACAGCTAACCAAAAACATTCAGTACTTC. It is translated as CSAPQLTKNIQYF. V and J are TRBV20-1 and TRBJ2-4, with no clear D. Germline V lookup: CDR1 DFQATT, CDR2 SNEGSKA (reference sequence). This CDR3 spans 13 amino acids. V was clipped by 5 bases and J by 2 bases, with 10 bases between them.

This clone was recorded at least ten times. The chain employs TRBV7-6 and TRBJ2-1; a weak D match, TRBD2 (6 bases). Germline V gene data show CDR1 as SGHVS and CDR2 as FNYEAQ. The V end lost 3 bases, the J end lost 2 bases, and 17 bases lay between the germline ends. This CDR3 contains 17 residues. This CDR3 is CASSFTTGDGPYNEQFF. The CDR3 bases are TGTGCCAGCAGCTTCACGACGGGGGACGGTCCCTACAATGAGCAGTTCTTC.

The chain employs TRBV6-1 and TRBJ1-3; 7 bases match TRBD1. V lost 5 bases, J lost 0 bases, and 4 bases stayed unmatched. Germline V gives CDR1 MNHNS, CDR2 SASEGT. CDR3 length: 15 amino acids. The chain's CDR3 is CASSTDRRSGNTIYF. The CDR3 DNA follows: TGTGCCAGCAGTACGGACAGGCGCTCTGGAAACACCATATATTTT.

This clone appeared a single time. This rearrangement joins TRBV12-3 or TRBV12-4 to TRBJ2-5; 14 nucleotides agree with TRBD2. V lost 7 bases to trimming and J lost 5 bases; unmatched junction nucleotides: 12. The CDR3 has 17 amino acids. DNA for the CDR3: TGTGCCAGCACCTCCGGACTAGCGGGAGGTCTCGTCGAGACCCAGTACTTC. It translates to CASTSGLAGGLVETQYF.

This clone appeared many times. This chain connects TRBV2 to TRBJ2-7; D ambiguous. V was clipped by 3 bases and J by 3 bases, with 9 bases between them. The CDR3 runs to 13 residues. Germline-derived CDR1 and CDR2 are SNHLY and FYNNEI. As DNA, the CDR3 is TGTGCCAGCAGTGATCGAAGAAACTACGAGCAGTACTTC. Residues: CASSDRRNYEQYF.

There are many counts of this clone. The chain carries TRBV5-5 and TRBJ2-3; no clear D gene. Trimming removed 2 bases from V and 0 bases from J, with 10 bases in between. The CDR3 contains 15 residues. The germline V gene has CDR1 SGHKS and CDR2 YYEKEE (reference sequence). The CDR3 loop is CASSLTFGSTDTQYF. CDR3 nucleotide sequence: TGTGCCAGCAGCTTAACTTTCGGGAGCACAGATACGCAGTATTTT.

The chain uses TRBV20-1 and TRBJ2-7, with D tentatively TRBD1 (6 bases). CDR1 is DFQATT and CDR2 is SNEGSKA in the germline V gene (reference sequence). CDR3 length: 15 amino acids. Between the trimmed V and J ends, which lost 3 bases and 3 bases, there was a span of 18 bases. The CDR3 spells CSARSQGSRSYEQYF. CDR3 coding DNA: TGCAGTGCTAGGTCCCAGGGGTCTCGGAGCTACGAGCAGTACTTC.

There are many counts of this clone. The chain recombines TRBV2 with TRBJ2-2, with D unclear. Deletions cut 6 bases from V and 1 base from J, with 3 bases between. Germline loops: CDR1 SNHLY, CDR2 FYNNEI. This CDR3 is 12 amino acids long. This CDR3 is CASRENTGELFF. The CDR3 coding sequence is TGTGCCAGCAGAGAGAACACCGGGGAGCTGTTTTTT.

The CDR3 spells CASSPGQGRLGEQYF. CDR3 nucleotides: TGTGCCAGCAGCCCCGGCCAGGGGCGATTGGGCGAGCAGTACTTC. The rearrangement uses TRBV7-2 and TRBJ2-7; TRBD1 is a possible D gene (6 bases). The CDR3 runs to 15 residues. The V gene's germline CDR1 is SGHTA and CDR2 FQGNSA. Trimming took off 5 bases at V and 6 bases at J, with 20 bases between the two ends.

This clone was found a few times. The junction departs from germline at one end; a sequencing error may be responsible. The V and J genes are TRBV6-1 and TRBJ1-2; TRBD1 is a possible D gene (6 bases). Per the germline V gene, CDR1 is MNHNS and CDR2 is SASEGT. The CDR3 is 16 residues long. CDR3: CASSERGTSSNYCYTF. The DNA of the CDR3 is TGTGCCAGCAGTGAACGGGGGACATCATCTAACTATTGCTACACCTTC.

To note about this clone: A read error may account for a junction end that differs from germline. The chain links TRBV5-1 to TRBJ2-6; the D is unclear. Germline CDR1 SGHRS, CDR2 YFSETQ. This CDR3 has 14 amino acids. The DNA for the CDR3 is TGCGCCAGCAGCTTGAGGCCTGGGACCAACGTCCTGACTTTC. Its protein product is CASSLRPGTNVLTF.

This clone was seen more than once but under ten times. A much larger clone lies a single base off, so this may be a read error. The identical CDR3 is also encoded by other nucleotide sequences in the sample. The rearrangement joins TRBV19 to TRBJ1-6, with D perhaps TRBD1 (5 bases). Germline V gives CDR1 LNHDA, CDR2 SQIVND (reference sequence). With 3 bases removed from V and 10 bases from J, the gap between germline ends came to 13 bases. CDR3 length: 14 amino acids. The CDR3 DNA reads TGTGCCAGTAGTATGTTCGGTGCAGGGTCACCCCTCCACTTT. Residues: CASSMFGAGSPLHF. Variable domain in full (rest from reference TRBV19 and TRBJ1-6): DGGITQSPKYLFRKEGQNVTLSCEQNLNHDAMYWYRQDPGQGLRLIYYSQIVNDFQKGDIAEGYSVSREKKESFPLTVTSAQKNPTAFYLCASSMFGAGSPLHFGNGTRLTVT.

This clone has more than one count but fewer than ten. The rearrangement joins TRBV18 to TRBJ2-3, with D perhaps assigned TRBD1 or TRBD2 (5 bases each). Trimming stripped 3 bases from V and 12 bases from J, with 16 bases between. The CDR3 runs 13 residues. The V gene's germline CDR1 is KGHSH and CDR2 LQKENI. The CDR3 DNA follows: TGTGCCAGCTCACCCTCCGGGACGTTCTCCCAGTATTTT. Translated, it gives CASSPSGTFSQYF.

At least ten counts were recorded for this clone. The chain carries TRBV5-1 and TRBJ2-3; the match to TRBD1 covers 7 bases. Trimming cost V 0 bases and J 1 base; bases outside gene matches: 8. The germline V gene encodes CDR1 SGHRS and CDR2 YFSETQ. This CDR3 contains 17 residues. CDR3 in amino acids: CASSLVGTGTGTDTQYF. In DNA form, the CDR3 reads TGCGCCAGCAGCTTGGTGGGGACCGGGACAGGCACAGATACGCAGTATTTT.

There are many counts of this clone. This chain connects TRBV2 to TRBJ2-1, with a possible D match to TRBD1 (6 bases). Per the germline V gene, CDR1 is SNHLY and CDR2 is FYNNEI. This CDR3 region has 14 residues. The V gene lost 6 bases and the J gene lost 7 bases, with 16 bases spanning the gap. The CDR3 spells CASRQGANQNEQFF. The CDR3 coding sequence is TGTGCCAGCAGACAGGGTGCGAACCAAAATGAGCAGTTCTTC.

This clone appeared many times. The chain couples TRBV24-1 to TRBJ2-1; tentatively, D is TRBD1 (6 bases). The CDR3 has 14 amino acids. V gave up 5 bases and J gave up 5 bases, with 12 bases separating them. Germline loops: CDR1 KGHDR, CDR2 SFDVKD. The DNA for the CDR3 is TGTGCCACCAGTGGGGTGTCAGGGGACAATGAGCAGTTCTTC. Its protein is CATSGVSGDNEQFF.

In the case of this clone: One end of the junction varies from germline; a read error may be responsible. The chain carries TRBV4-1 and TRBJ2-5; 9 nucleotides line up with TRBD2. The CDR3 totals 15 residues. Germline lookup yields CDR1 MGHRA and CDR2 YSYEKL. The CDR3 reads CAISQTVVREGTQYF. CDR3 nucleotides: TGCGCCATCAGCCAGACCGTAGTGCGGGAGGGGACCCAGTACTTC.

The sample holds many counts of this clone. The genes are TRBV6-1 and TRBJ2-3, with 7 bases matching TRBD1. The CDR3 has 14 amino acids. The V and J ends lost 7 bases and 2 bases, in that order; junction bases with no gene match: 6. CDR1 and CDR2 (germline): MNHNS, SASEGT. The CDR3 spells CASTRDSYTDTQYF. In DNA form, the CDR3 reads TGTGCCAGCACCAGGGACAGCTACACAGATACGCAGTATTTT.

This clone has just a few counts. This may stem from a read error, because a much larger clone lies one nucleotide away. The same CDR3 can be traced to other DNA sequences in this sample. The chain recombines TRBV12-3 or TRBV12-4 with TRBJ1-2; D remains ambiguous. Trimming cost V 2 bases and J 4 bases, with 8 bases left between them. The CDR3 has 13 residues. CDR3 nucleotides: TGTGCCAGCAGTTTACGTAACTCCTATGGCTACACCTTC. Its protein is CASSLRNSYGYTF.

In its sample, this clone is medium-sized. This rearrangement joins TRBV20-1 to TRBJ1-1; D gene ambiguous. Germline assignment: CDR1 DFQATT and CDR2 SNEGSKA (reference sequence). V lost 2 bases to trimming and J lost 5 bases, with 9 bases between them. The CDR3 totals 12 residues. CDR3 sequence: CSARMGYTEAFF. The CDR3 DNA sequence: TGCAGTGCTAGAATGGGTTATACTGAAGCTTTCTTT.

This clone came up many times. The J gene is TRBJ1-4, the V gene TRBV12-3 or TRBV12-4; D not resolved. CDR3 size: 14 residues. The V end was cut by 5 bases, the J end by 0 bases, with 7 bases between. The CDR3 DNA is TGTGCCAGCAGTCGACTGTCAACTAATGAAAAACTGTTTTTT. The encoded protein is CASSRLSTNEKLFF.

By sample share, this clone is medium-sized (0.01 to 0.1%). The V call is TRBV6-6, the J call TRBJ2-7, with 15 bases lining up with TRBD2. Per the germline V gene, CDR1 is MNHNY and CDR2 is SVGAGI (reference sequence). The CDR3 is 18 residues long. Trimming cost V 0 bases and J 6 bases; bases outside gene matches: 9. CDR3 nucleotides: TGTGCCAGCAGTTACTCGACGTCAGGACTAGCGGGAGGGGGCGAGCAGTACTTC. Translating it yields CASSYSTSGLAGGGEQYF.